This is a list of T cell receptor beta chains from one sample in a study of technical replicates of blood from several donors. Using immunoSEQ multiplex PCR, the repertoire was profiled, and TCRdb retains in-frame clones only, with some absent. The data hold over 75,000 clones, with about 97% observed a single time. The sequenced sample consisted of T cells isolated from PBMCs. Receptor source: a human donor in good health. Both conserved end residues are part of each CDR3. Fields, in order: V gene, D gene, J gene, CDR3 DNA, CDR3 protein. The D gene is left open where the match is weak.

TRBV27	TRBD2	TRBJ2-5	TGTGCCAGCAGTTTGAGGGCTAGCGGAGAGACCCAGTACTTC	CASSLRASGETQYF
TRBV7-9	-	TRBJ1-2	TGTGCCAGCAGCCCTCAAGCCCTCTTCTATGGCTACACCTTC	CASSPQALFYGYTF
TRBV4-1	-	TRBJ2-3	TGCGCCAGCAGCCAGGTCGGCAGGGACACAGATACGCAGTATTTT	CASSQVGRDTDTQYF
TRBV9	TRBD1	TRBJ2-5	TGTGCCAGCAGCGCCCGGGACAGGGGGCGTGGGGAGACCCAGTACTTC	CASSARDRGRGETQYF
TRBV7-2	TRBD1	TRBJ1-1	TGTGCCAGCAGCTCTCAGGGGGTATTAGCGAACACTGAAGCTTTCTTT	CASSSQGVLANTEAFF
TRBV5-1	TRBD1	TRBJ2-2	TGCGCCAGCAGCTTAGGACAGGCAGTCTCCGGGGAGCTGTTTTTT	CASSLGQAVSGELFF
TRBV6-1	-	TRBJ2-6	TGTGCCAGCAGTGAATTACAGTCTGGGGCCAACGTCCTGACTTTC	CASSELQSGANVLTF
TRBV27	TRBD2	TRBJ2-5	TGTGCCAGCAGTTTATACTCCCCTGGGCTAGCGGGAGTTCGAGAGACCCAGTACTTC	CASSLYSPGLAGVRETQYF
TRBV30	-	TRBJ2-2	TGTGCCTGGATCCGCACCGGGGAGCTGTTTTTT	CAWIRTGELFF
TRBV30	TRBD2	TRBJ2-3	TGTGCCTGGAGTGTTAAAGCGGGGCGCACAGATACGCAGTATTTT	CAWSVKAGRTDTQYF
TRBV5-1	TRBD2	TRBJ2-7	TGCGCCAGCAGCTTGCTAGCGGGAGATAAGGGCGAGCAGTACTTC	CASSLLAGDKGEQYF
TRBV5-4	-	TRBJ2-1	TGTGCCAGCAGCTTGGTGGGGAGCTCCTACAATGAGCAGTTCTTC	CASSLVGSSYNEQFF
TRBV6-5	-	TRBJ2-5	TGTGCCACCCAAATTAGCCGTATGTACCAAGAGACCCAGTACTTC	CATQISRMYQETQYF
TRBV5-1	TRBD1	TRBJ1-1	TGCGCCAGCAGCTTAGGGGACAGGGGAGCCCTTGAAGCTTTCTTT	CASSLGDRGALEAFF
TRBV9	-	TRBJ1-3	TGTGCCAGCAGCGTTGGCCTGGGACAAAACTCTGGAAACACCATATATTTT	CASSVGLGQNSGNTIYF
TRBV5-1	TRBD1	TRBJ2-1	TGCGCCAGCAGCTCACTCAGGACAGGGGGAGATGAGCAGTTCTTC	CASSSLRTGGDEQFF
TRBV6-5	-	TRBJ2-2	TGTGCCAGCAGTCTCAGGAGGGGCACCGGGGAGCTGTTTTTT	CASSLRRGTGELFF